This is a list of T cell receptor beta chains from one sample in a study of blood T cell repertoires in COVID-19. Libraries were prepared by immunoSEQ multiplex PCR; TCRdb keeps only in-frame clonotypes and omits some of them. The sample has some 280,000 clones, around 86% seen once. Material: peripheral blood. Receptor source: a woman aged 40-49 years who had recovered from COVID-19. Each CDR3 is given with its conserved first and last residue. D genes are given only for firm matches. Size is stated for part of the rows, as once, few or many counts, or as a class when the clone is expanded.

abundance	v_gene	d_gene	j_gene	CDR3aa	CDR3nt
-	TRBV9	TRBD2	TRBJ2-3	CASSVGTSGGEKYF	TGTGCCAGCAGCGTCGGGACTAGCGGTGGGGAAAAGTATTTT
-	TRBV12-3/TRBV12-4	-	TRBJ2-7	CASSLGEGVQQYF	TGTGCCAGCAGTTTAGGGGAGGGGGTGCAGCAGTACTTC
-	TRBV25-1	-	TRBJ1-6	CASSVGGFDSPLHF	TGTGCCAGCAGTGTGGGGGGGTTTGATTCACCCCTCCACTTT
-	TRBV2	-	TRBJ2-7	CASRATSTPGVDEQYF	TGTGCCAGCAGGGCCACTAGCACCCCCGGTGTGGACGAGCAGTACTTC
once	TRBV11-2	-	TRBJ2-5	CASSSGQETQYF	TGTGCCAGCAGCTCGGGCCAAGAGACCCAGTACTTC
many	TRBV3-1/TRBV3-2	TRBD2	TRBJ2-5	CASTGLAEGLRETQYF	TGTGCCAGCACCGGACTAGCGGAAGGCCTCCGGGAGACCCAGTACTTC
-	TRBV13	TRBD1	TRBJ2-7	CASRLTGDRYEQYF	TGTGCCAGCAGGCTGACAGGGGACAGATACGAGCAGTACTTC
few	TRBV4-1	-	TRBJ2-1	CASSQGRLVVYNEQFF	TGCGCCAGCAGCCAAGGGCGACTAGTAGTCTACAATGAGCAGTTCTTC
-	TRBV6-4	TRBD1	TRBJ1-2	CASSPTGSDYGYTF	TGTGCCAGCAGCCCGACAGGGAGTGACTATGGCTACACCTTC
-	TRBV30	TRBD2	TRBJ2-7	CAWSPDRGLAGASYEQYF	TGTGCCTGGAGTCCAGACCGCGGACTAGCGGGGGCTTCCTACGAGCAGTACTTC
-	TRBV30	TRBD1	TRBJ2-7	CAWSPWGQDLYEQYF	TGTGCCTGGAGCCCCTGGGGACAGGATTTATACGAGCAGTACTTC
-	TRBV10-3	-	TRBJ1-4	CAISEQKEKLFF	TGTGCCATCAGTGAGCAGAAGGAAAAACTGTTTTTT
-	TRBV6-5	TRBD1	TRBJ1-5	CASKVGQSNQPQHF	TGTGCCAGCAAGGTGGGACAGTCCAATCAGCCCCAGCATTTT
-	TRBV5-5	TRBD1	TRBJ2-6	CASSPGGFGANVLTF	TGTGCCAGCAGCCCAGGGGGCTTTGGGGCCAACGTCCTGACTTTC
few	TRBV6-4	-	TRBJ2-7	CASSDLHCRVRAYEQYF	TGTGCCAGCAGTGACCTCCATTGCAGGGTTCGGGCCTACGAGCAGTACTTC
-	TRBV18	-	TRBJ1-1	CASSPGGKDTEAFF	TGTGCCAGCTCACCGGGAGGAAAAGACACTGAAGCTTTCTTT
-	TRBV5-1	-	TRBJ2-5	CASSLLGDNQETQYF	TGCGCCAGCAGCTTGCTCGGGGACAACCAAGAGACCCAGTACTTC
-	TRBV6-5	TRBD1	TRBJ2-7	CASSYGTAFYEQYF	TGTGCCAGCAGTTACGGGACAGCTTTCTACGAGCAGTACTTC
-	TRBV29-1	-	TRBJ2-1	CSVAQINEQFF	TGCAGCGTTGCACAGATTAATGAGCAGTTCTTC
-	TRBV4-1	TRBD1	TRBJ1-1	CASSARQGMNTEAFF	TGCGCCAGCAGCGCCCGACAGGGGATGAACACTGAAGCTTTCTTT
-	TRBV27	TRBD1	TRBJ1-6	CASRRTGLDSPLHF	TGTGCCAGCAGACGGACAGGGCTAGATTCACCCCTCCACTTT
-	TRBV6-1	TRBD2	TRBJ2-1	CASSDPRLAGYNEQFF	TGTGCCAGCAGTGACCCACGACTAGCGGGTTACAATGAGCAGTTCTTC
once	TRBV5-5	-	TRBJ1-2	CASNEQGTNYGYTF	TGTGCCAGCAATGAACAGGGCACGAACTATGGCTACACCTTC
-	TRBV24-1	TRBD2	TRBJ2-7	CATSDGGTSGRGEQYF	TGTGCCACCAGTGATGGGGGGACTAGCGGGAGAGGCGAGCAGTACTTC
-	TRBV18	TRBD1	TRBJ1-5	CASWTGGSNQPQHF	TGTGCCAGCTGGACAGGGGGGAGCAATCAGCCCCAGCATTTT
-	TRBV18	TRBD1	TRBJ2-5	CASSQTGGETQYF	TGTGCCAGCTCACAGACAGGGGGCGAGACCCAGTACTTC
once	TRBV6-5	-	TRBJ1-1	CASSRGGGEVTEAFF	TGTGCCAGCAGTAGAGGGGGGGGCGAGGTCACTGAAGCTTTCTTT
-	TRBV11-1	TRBD1	TRBJ2-3	CASSQVGQGVGDTQYF	TGTGCCAGCAGCCAAGTGGGACAGGGGGTCGGAGATACGCAGTATTTT
-	TRBV27	-	TRBJ2-7	CASSLPGQQHPYEQYF	TGTGCCAGCAGTCTCCCCGGACAGCAACACCCCTACGAGCAGTACTTC
-	TRBV7-2	-	TRBJ1-2	CASSAGDWGYTF	TGTGCCAGCAGCGCGGGGGACTGGGGCTACACCTTC
-	TRBV28	TRBD1	TRBJ2-7	CASSLFIRGTGSAYEQYF	TGTGCCAGCAGTTTATTTATTCGGGGGACAGGCAGCGCCTACGAGCAGTACTTC
few	TRBV5-4	-	TRBJ2-3	CASSRTDFTDTQYF	TGTGCCAGCAGCCGGACAGACTTCACAGATACGCAGTATTTT
-	TRBV10-3	TRBD1	TRBJ1-5	CAIGDRGRDQPQHF	TGTGCCATCGGGGACAGGGGAAGGGATCAGCCCCAGCATTTT
-	TRBV5-1	TRBD1	TRBJ2-7	CASSRDRDYEQYF	TGCGCCAGCAGCAGGGACAGGGACTACGAGCAGTACTTC
once	TRBV5-5	TRBD1	TRBJ2-2	CASSLLTGAVAGELFF	TGTGCCAGCAGCTTGTTGACAGGGGCGGTAGCCGGGGAGCTGTTTTTT
-	TRBV2	-	TRBJ2-3	CASLFIGGSTDTQYF	TGTGCCAGCCTATTTATAGGAGGCAGCACAGATACGCAGTATTTT
-	TRBV6-4	-	TRBJ1-1	CASKRRATPNTEAFF	TGTGCCAGCAAAAGGAGGGCAACCCCAAACACTGAAGCTTTCTTT
-	TRBV24-1	-	TRBJ1-5	CATSEAQYWAHQPQHF	TGTGCCACCAGTGAAGCCCAATACTGGGCACACCAACCCCAGCATTTT
-	TRBV5-1	TRBD1	TRBJ2-3	CASTEGAASTDTQYF	TGCGCTAGCACCGAGGGGGCGGCGAGCACAGATACGCAGTATTTT
-	TRBV23-1	TRBD2	TRBJ2-1	CASSHPGGLSSYNEQFF	TGCGCCAGCAGTCATCCGGGGGGGCTGAGCTCCTACAATGAGCAGTTCTTC
-	TRBV11-1	TRBD2	TRBJ2-5	CASSTLSGVGVTQYF	TGTGCCAGCAGCACCCTAAGCGGGGTGGGGGTGACCCAGTACTTC
-	TRBV7-2	-	TRBJ2-7	CASSLAQARVYEQYF	TGTGCCAGCAGCTTAGCTCAAGCTCGAGTGTACGAGCAGTACTTC
-	TRBV21-1	-	TRBJ2-1	CASSKRKGKVNEQFF	TGTGCCAGCAGCAAACGGAAGGGGAAGGTCAATGAGCAGTTCTTC
once	TRBV9	-	TRBJ1-2	CASSVLSGPYGYTF	TGTGCCAGCAGCGTATTGTCAGGCCCCTATGGCTACACCTTC
-	TRBV18	-	TRBJ2-3	CASSPWAGLLTDTQYF	TGTGCCAGCTCACCATGGGCGGGACTGCTCACAGATACGCAGTATTTT